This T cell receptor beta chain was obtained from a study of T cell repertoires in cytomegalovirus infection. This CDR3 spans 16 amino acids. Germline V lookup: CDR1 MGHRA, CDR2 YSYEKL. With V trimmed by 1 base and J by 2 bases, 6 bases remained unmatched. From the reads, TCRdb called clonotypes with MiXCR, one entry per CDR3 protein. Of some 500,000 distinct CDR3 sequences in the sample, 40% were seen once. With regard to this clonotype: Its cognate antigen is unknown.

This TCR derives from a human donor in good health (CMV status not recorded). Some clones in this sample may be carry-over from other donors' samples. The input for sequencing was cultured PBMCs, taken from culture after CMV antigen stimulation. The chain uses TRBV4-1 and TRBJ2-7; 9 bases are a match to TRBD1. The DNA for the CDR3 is TGCGCCAGCAGCCAAGGCGGGGACAGGGCTACCTACGAGCAGTACTTC. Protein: CASSQGGDRATYEQYF.